A single T cell receptor beta chain is shown here with its context. Its cognate antigen is unknown. The data originate from a study of identical twins. Findings and limits, study-wide: Analyses of zero insertions could be partly confounded by invariant MAIT and iNKT cells. It was cross-sectional statistical analysis, not following the same donors, that the conclusions relied on. Insertions were fewer in abundant cord blood beta clonotypes, whereas memory repertoires showed none of this pattern.

Template switching introduced a universal primer site, and the cDNA bore unique molecular identifiers. TCRdb ran MiXCR on the 5' RACE reads and lists one entry per CDR3 protein. The data hold about 530,000 distinct CDR3 sequences, with about a fifth observed a single time. V lost 0 bases, J lost 1 base, and 5 bases stayed unmatched. CDR1 and CDR2 (germline): SGDLS, YYNGEE. The CDR3 covers 16 residues. The sample was also reused in another study, on yellow fever vaccine responses in identical twins.

Sequenced: CD4+ T cells sorted from blood. This sequence joins TRBV9 and TRBJ2-3; TRBD2 matches at 7 bases. The sequence derives from a woman between 18 and 29 years old in good health. As DNA, the CDR3 is TGTGCCAGCAGCGTAGCGGCGGGAGCCGGCACAGATACGCAGTATTTT. Amino acids: CASSVAAGAGTDTQYF.